A selection of T cell receptor beta chains follows, all from one sample in a study of identical twins. From the 5' RACE reads, TCRdb called clonotypes with MiXCR, one entry per CDR3 protein. Of about 890,000 distinct CDR3 sequences listed, approximately 13% were seen once; the top ten hold around 1.5%. This sample was also put to use in a study of yellow fever vaccine responses in identical twins.

Sequences were obtained from PBMCs. These receptor sequences come from a woman aged 18-29 years in good health. Each CDR3 is given with its conserved first and last residue. The D gene is left open where the match is weak. Rows may omit the clone size; those that give it use once, few, many or a size class.

>14|many|TRBV29-1|TRBJ1-1|.
CSVTTSRMNTEAFF
TGCAGCGTCACAACATCCCGGATGAACACTGAAGCTTTCTTT
>14|.|TRBV5-1|TRBJ2-7|.
CASSSSGATYEQYF
TGCGCCAGCAGCTCAAGTGGAGCAACCTACGAGCAGTACTTC
>15|many|TRBV28|TRBJ1-5|.
CASSLLRRDYQPQHF
TGTGCCAGCAGCTTACTCCGGAGGGATTATCAGCCCCAGCATTTT
>15|many|TRBV5-5|TRBJ2-1|.
CASSLSRVGYNEQFF
TGTGCCAGCAGCCTTAGCCGTGTTGGGTACAATGAGCAGTTCTTC
>13|few|TRBV20-1|TRBJ2-3|.
CSGEGGLTDTQYF
TGCAGTGGTGAGGGGGGGCTCACAGATACGCAGTATTTT
>15|few|TRBV3-1|TRBJ2-1|.
CASSQHPTSYNEQFF
TGTGCCAGCAGCCAGCACCCTACATCATACAATGAGCAGTTCTTC
>14|few|TRBV7-3|TRBJ2-3|.
CASSFWGREDTQYF
TGTGCCAGCAGCTTTTGGGGACGGGAAGATACGCAGTATTTT
>16|.|TRBV5-1|TRBJ2-3|TRBD1
CASSLAPGGRPYTQYF
TGCGCCAGCAGCTTGGCCCCAGGGGGACGACCATATACGCAGTATTTT
>16|few|TRBV5-6|TRBJ2-1|TRBD2
CASSLAGTSRVNEQFF
TGTGCCAGCAGCTTGGCCGGGACTAGCCGTGTGAATGAGCAGTTCTTC
>13|.|TRBV7-6|TRBJ1-1|.
CASSSSGNTEAFF
TGTGCCAGCAGCTCGTCAGGTAACACTGAAGCTTTCTTT
>13|.|TRBV7-6|TRBJ2-5|.
CASSLAEAYPVYF
TGTGCCAGCAGCTTAGCGGAAGCCTACCCGGTATACTTC
>16|few|TRBV7-9|TRBJ2-3|.
CASSEGGGSYTDTQYF
TGTGCCAGCAGCGAGGGAGGGGGCTCTTACACAGATACGCAGTATTTT
>14|few|TRBV7-9|TRBJ2-2|TRBD2
CASTGLAVGGELFF
TGTGCCAGCACCGGACTAGCGGTTGGCGGGGAGCTGTTTTTT
>16|.|TRBV11-2|TRBJ2-3|.
CASSLGQTSSTDTQYF
TGTGCCAGCAGCTTAGGACAGACTTCTAGCACAGATACGCAGTATTTT
>16|.|TRBV12-3/TRBV12-4|TRBJ2-7|.
CASSTGEREGPYEQYF
TGTGCCAGCAGTACAGGGGAGAGGGAGGGTCCTTACGAGCAGTACTTC
>16|few|TRBV7-9|TRBJ2-7|TRBD2
CASSARTSGSNYEQYF
TGTGCCAGCAGCGCCCGGACTAGCGGGAGTAATTACGAGCAGTACTTC
>17|few|TRBV3-1|TRBJ2-1|TRBD1
CASSQVLGTVLRGEQFF
TGTGCCAGCAGCCAAGTACTAGGGACAGTCTTGAGAGGTGAGCAGTTCTTC
>14|.|TRBV7-9|TRBJ2-2|.
CASSLGVKAGELFF
TGTGCCAGCAGCTTGGGGGTTAAGGCCGGGGAGCTGTTTTTT
>14|many|TRBV10-2|TRBJ1-6|.
CASSEEGGGSPLHF
TGCGCCAGCAGTGAGGAGGGGGGCGGTTCACCCCTCCACTTT
>15|.|TRBV7-8|TRBJ2-1|TRBD2
CASSSTRAGGSEQFF
TGTGCCAGCAGCTCGACTAGAGCGGGGGGGTCTGAGCAGTTCTTC
>13|many|TRBV4-1|TRBJ2-4|.
CASSLAGPEDQYF
TGCGCCAGCAGCCTCGCGGGCCCCGAGGATCAGTACTTC
>14|.|TRBV10-1|TRBJ2-7|TRBD1
CASSEEGASYEQYF
TGCGCCAGCAGTGAGGAGGGGGCCTCCTACGAGCAGTACTTC